Detailed here is one T cell receptor (beta chain). The data originate from a study of identical twins. TCRdb re-called the 5' RACE reads with MiXCR, one entry per CDR3 protein. The top ten clones hold 1.5% to 2% of a sample with hundreds of thousands of distinct CDR3 sequences, 6% to 6.5% of them seen once. Material: naive T cells sorted from blood. The TCR was taken from a young man in good health.

This CDR3 is CASSPLAGFTDTQYF. The CDR3 region has the DNA TGCGCCAGCAGCCCACTAGCGGGGTTCACAGATACGCAGTATTTT. V is TRBV5-1 and J is TRBJ2-3; 10 nucleotides agree with TRBD2. The CDR3 is 15 residues long. V lost 4 bases to trimming and J lost 2 bases; unmatched junction nucleotides: 4. Germline V gene sequence: CDR1 SGHRS, CDR2 YFSETQ.